This record concerns one T cell receptor (beta chain) sequence. Its antigen is unknown. This PCR relied on a set of 60 Vbeta primers and 13 Jbeta primers. The assay was immunoSEQ multiplex PCR, and TCRdb's table has in-frame clones only and misses some. The sample carries 150,000 to 200,000 clones, about 80% recorded once. This specimen belongs to a study of cytomegalovirus exposure and HLA in healthy donors. Study observations and caveats: High sensitivity and specificity were reportedly achieved when the classifier diagnosed cytomegalovirus status. A later analysis showed HLA-associated TCR beta chains outstripping equally common others in clonal expansion.

The receptor comes from a woman in her thirties or forties in good health and CMV-seronegative. Sequencing input: PBMCs.

DNA for the CDR3: TGTGCCAGCAGCGGAGGACTGTTGAACACTGAAGCTTTCTTT. This sequence encodes CASSGGLLNTEAFF. V usage is TRBV5-4 and J usage is TRBJ1-1; D remains ambiguous. V was clipped by 4 bases and J by 0 bases, with 10 bases between them. Germline V gene data show CDR1 as SGHNT and CDR2 as YYREEE (reference sequence). There are 14 residues in the CDR3.